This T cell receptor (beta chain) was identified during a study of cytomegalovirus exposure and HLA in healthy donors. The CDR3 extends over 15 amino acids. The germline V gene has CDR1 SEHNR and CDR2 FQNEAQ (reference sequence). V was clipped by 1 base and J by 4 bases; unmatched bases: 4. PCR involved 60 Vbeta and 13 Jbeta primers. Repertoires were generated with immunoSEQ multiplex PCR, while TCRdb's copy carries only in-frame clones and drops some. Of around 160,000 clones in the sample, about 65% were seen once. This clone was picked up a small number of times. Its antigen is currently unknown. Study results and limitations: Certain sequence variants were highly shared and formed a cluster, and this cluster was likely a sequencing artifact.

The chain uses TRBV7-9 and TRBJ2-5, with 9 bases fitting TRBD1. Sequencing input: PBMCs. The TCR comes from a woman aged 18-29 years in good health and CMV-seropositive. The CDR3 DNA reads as TGTGCCAGCAGCTTAGTTGGGACAGGGCCAGAGACCCAGTACTTC. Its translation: CASSLVGTGPETQYF.